This TCR beta chain is drawn from a study of T cell responses to AZD1222 COVID-19 vaccine. Overall study findings and caveats: Only after the peak T cell response were repertoires sampled.

TCRdb's table, derived via immunoSEQ multiplex PCR, lists solely in-frame clones and lacks some. The data show 140,000 to 150,000 clones, 85% to 95% seen once. Note on this clone: Antigen unknown.

Germline V gene data show CDR1 as SGDLS and CDR2 as YYNGEE. This CDR3 comprises 16 residues. The V end was cut by 4 bases, the J end by 7 bases, with 21 bases between. This specimen was peripheral blood, taken on day 0 of AZD1222 vaccination. The chain recombines TRBV9 with TRBJ2-1; possibly TRBD1 for D (7 bases). The clonotype comes from an adult in good health. Here the CDR3 reads CASSFTSGGPQNEQFF. The CDR3 DNA is TGTGCCAGCAGCTTCACTTCAGGGGGGCCACAGAATGAGCAGTTCTTC.